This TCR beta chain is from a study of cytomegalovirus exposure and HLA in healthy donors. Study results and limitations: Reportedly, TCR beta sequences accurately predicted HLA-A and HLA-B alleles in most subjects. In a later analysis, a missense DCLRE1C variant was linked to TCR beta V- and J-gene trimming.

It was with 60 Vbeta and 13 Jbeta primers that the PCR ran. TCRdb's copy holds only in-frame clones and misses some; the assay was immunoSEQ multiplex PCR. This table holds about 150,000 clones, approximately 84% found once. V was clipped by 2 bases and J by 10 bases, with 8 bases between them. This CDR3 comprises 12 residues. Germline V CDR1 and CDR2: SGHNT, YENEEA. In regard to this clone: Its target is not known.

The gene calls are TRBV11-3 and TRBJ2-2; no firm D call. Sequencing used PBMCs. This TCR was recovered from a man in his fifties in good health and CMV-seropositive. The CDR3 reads CASSLTVPELFF. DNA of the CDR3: TGTGCCAGCAGCTTAACAGTGCCGGAGCTGTTTTTT.